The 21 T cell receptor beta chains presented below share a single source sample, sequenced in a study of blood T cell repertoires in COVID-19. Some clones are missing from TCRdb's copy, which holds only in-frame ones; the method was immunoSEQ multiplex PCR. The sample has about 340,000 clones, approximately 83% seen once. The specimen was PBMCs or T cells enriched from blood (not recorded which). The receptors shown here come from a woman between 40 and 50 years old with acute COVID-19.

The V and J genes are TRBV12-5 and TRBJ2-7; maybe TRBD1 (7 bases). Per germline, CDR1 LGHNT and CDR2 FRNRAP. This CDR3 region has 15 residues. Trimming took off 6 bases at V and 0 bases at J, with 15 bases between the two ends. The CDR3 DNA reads TGTGCTAGTGGCCCTGACAGGGAGGCCTCCTACGAGCAGTACTTC. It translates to CASGPDREASYEQYF.

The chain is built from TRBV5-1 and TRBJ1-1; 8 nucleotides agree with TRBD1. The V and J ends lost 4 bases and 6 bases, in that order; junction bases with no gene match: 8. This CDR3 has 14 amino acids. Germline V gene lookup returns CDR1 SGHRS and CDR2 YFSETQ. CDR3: CASSPTGEPSEAFF. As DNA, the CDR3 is TGCGCCAGCAGCCCGACAGGGGAACCGTCTGAAGCTTTCTTT.

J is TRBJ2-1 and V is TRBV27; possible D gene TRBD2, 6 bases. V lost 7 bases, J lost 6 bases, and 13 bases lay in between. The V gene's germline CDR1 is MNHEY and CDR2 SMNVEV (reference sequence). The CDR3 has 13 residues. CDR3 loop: CASMRGGSNEQFF. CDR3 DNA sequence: TGTGCCAGCATGCGGGGCGGGTCCAATGAGCAGTTCTTC.

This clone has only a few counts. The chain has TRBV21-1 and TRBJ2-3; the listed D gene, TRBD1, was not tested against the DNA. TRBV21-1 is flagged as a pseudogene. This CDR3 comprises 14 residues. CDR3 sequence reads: CASTQRGSTDTQYF. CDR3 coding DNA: TGTGCCAGCACCCAAAGGGGGTCCACAGATACGCAGTATTTT.

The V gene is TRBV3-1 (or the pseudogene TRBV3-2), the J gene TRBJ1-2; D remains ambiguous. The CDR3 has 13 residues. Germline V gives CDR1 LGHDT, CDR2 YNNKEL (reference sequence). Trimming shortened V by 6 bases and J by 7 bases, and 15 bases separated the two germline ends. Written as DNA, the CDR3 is TGTGCCAGCAGACTAAGAGGGAGCTCTGGCTACACCTTC. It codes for CASRLRGSSGYTF.

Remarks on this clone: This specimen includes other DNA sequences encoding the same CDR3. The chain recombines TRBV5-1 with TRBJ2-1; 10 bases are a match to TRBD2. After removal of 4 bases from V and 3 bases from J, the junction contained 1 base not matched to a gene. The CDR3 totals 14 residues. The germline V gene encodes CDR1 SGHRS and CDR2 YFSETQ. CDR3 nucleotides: TGCGCCAGCAGCCGGACTAGCGGCTACAATGAGCAGTTCTTC. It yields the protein CASSRTSGYNEQFF.

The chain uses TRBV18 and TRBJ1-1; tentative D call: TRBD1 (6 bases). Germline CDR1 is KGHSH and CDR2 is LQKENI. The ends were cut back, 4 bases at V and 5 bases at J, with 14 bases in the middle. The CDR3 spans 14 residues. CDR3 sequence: CASSLLQGETEAFF. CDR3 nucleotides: TGTGCCAGCTCACTACTACAGGGAGAGACTGAAGCTTTCTTT. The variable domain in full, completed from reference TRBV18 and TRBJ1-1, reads NAGVMQNPRHLVRRRGQEARLRCSPMKGHSHVYWYRQLPEEGLKFMVYLQKENIIDESGMPKERFSAEFPKEGPSILRIQQVVRGDSAAYFCASSLLQGETEAFFGQGTRLTVV.

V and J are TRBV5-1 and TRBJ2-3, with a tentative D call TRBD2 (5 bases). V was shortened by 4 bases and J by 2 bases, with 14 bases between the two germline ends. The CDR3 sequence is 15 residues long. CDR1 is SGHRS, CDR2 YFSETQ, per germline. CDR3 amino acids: CASSSAGRFTDTQYF. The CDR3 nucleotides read TGCGCCAGCAGCAGCGCGGGCCGTTTCACAGATACGCAGTATTTT.

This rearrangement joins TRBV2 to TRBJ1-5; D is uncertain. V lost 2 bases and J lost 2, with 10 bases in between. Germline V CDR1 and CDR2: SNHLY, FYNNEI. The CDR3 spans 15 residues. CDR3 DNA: TGTGCCAGCAGTGAATTTGCGGCCGGCAATCAGCCCCAGCATTTT. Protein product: CASSEFAAGNQPQHF.

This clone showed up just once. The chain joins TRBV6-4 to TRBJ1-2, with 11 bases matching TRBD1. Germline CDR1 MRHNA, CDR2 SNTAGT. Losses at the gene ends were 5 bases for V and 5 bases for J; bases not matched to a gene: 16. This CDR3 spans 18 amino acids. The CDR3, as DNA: TGTGCCAGCAGTAAAGAAGGCGGACAGGGGGCGCGGGGGTATGGCTACACCTTC. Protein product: CASSKEGGQGARGYGYTF.

CDR3: CASSATGRGGNEKLFF. The CDR3 DNA is TGTGCCAGCAGCGCGACAGGGCGGGGTGGAAATGAAAAACTGTTTTTT. The V call is TRBV7-8, the J call TRBJ1-4; TRBD1 agrees at 7 bases. Germline-derived CDR1 and CDR2 are SGHVS and FQNEAQ. Trimming cost V 5 bases and J 5 bases; bases outside gene matches: 11. The CDR3 has 16 amino acids.

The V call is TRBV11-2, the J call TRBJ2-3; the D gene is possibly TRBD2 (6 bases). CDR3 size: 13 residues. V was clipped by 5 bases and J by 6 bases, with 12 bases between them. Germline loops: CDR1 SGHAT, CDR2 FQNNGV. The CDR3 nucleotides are TGTGCCAGCAGCCCACCTAGCGTGGATACGCAGTATTTT. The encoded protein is CASSPPSVDTQYF.

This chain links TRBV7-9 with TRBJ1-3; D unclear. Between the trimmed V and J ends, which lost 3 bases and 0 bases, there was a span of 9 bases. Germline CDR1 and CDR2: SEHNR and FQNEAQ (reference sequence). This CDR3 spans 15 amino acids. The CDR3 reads CASSLNRNSGNTIYF. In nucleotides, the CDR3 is TGTGCCAGCAGCTTGAACAGAAACTCTGGAAACACCATATATTTT.

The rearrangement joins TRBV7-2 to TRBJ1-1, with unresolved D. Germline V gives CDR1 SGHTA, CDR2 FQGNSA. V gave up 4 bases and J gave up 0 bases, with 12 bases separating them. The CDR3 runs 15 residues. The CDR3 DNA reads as TGTGCCAGCAGCTGGGTGATAGCGGTGAACACTGAAGCTTTCTTT. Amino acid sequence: CASSWVIAVNTEAFF. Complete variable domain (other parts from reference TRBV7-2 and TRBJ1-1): GAGVSQSPSNKVTEKGKDVELRCDPISGHTALYWYRQSLGQGLEFLIYFQGNSAPDKSGLPSDRFSAERTGGSVSTLTIQRTQQEDSAVYLCASSWVIAVNTEAFFGQGTRLTVV.

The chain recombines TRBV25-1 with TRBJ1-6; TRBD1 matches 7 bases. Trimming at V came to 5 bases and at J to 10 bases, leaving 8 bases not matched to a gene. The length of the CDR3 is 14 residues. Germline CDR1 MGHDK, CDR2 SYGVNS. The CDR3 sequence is CASSRQGVVSPLHF. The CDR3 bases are TGTGCCAGCAGTCGGCAGGGGGTCGTCTCACCCCTCCACTTT. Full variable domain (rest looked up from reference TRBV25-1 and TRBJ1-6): EADIYQTPRYLVIGTGKKITLECSQTMGHDKMYWYQQDPGMELHLIHYSYGVNSTEKGDLSSESTVSRIRTEHFPLTLESARPSHTSQYLCASSRQGVVSPLHFGNGTRLTVT.

The CDR3 sequence is CASSRWGVGSSYNEQFF. DNA for the CDR3: TGTGCCAGCAGCCGGTGGGGGGTGGGGAGCTCCTACAATGAGCAGTTCTTC. The genes are TRBV7-2 and TRBJ2-1; the D gene is possibly TRBD2 (6 bases). Trimming shortened V by 5 bases and J by 0 bases, and 17 bases separated the two germline ends. Germline V CDR1 and CDR2: SGHTA, FQGNSA. The CDR3 covers 17 residues.

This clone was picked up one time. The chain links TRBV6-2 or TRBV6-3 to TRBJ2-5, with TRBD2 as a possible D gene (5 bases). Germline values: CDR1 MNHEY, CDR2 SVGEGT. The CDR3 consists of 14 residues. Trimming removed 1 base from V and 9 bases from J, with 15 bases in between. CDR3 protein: CASSYFSVGMSQYF. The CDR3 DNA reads TGTGCCAGCAGTTACTTTTCCGTCGGGATGTCCCAGTACTTC.

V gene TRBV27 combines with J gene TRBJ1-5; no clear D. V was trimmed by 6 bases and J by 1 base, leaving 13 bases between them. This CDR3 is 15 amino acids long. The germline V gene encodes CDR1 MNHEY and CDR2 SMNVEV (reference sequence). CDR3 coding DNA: TGTGCCAGCAGCCTCTCCCCCGGGAGCAATCAGCCCCAGCATTTT. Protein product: CASSLSPGSNQPQHF.

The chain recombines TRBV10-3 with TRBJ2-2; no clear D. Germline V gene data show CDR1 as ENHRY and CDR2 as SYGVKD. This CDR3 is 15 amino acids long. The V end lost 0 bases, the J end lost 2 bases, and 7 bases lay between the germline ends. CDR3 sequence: CAISESRFNTGELFF. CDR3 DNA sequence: TGTGCCATCAGTGAGTCGAGATTCAACACCGGGGAGCTGTTTTTT.

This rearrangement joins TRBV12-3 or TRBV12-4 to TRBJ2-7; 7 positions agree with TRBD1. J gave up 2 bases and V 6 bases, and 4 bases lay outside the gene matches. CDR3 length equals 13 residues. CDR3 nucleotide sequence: TGTGCCAGCAGCCCGGGACAGCCCTACGAGCAGTACTTC. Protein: CASSPGQPYEQYF.

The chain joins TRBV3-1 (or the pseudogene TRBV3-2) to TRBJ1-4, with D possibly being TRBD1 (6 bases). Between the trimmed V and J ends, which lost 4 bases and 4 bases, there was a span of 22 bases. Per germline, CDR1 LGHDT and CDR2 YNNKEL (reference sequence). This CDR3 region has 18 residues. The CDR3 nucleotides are TGTGCCAGCAGCCCGGGCTTCGGGATGGGGACAAGTAATGAAAAACTGTTTTTT. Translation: CASSPGFGMGTSNEKLFF.